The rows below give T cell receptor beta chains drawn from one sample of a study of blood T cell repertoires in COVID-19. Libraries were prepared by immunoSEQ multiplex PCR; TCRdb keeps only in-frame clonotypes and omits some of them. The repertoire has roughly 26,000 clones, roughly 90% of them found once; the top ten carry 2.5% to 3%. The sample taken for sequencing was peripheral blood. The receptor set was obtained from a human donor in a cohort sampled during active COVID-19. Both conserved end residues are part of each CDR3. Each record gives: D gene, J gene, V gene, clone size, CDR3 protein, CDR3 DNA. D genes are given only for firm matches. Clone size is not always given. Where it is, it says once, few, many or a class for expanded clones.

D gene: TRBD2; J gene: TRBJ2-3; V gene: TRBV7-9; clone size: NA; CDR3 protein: CASSLRTSGGGTDTQYF; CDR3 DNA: TGTGCCAGCAGCCTCCGGACTAGCGGGGGAGGCACAGATACGCAGTATTTT
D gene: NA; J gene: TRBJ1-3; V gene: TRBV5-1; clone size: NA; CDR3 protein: CASSLHTQGLSGNTIYF; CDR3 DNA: TGCGCCAGCAGCTTACATACACAGGGCCTCTCTGGAAACACCATATATTTT
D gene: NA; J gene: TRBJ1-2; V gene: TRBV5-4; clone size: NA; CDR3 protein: CASSLDRSVYYGYTF; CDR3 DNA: TGTGCCAGCAGCTTGGACAGATCCGTTTACTATGGCTACACCTTC
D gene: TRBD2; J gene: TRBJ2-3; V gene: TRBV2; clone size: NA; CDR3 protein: CASRPTSGGSTDTQYF; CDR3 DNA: TGTGCCAGCAGGCCTACTAGCGGGGGGAGCACAGATACGCAGTATTTT
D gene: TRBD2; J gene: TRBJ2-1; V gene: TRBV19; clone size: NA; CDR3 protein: CASSQYGPTAGGRNEQFF; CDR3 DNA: TGTGCCAGTAGTCAATACGGCCCCACCGCGGGGGGGCGGAATGAGCAGTTCTTC
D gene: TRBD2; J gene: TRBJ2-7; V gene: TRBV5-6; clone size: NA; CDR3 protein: CASSPGGGTIRYEQYF; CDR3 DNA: TGTGCCAGCAGCCCGGGGGGTGGGACTATCCGTTACGAGCAGTACTTC
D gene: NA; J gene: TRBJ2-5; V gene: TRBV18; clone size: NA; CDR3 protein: CASSYQETQYF; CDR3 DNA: TGTGCCAGCTCGTATCAAGAGACCCAGTACTTC
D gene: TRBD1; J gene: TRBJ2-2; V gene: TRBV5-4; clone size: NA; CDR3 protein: CASSLAGQGTGELFF; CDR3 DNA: TGTGCCAGCAGCTTGGCCGGACAGGGTACCGGGGAGCTGTTTTTT
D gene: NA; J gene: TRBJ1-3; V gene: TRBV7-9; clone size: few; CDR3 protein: CASVRSGNTIYF; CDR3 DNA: TGTGCCAGCGTCCGGTCTGGAAACACCATATATTTT
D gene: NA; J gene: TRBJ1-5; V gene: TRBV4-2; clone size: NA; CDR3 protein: CASSHRSSNQPQHF; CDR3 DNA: TGTGCCAGCAGCCATCGGTCTAGCAATCAGCCCCAGCATTTT
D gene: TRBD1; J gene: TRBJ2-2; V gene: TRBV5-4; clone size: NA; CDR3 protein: CASSGRTGMGTGELFF; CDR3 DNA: TGTGCCAGCAGCGGCCGGACAGGGATGGGTACCGGGGAGCTGTTTTTT